This section outlines one TCR beta chain sequence together with its context. Its antigen is currently unknown. Looked up from germline, CDR1 is KGHSH and CDR2 is LQKENI. CDR3 size: 15 residues. V shed 5 bases and J 5 bases; nucleotides not matched to a gene: 8. This sample is drawn from a study of shared clonotypes between healthy human individuals. The assay was immunoSEQ multiplex PCR, and TCRdb's table has in-frame clones only and misses some. The data hold 2 million to 2.5 million clones, with about nine tenths observed a single time. General study points: Rarefaction indicated that sorted-subset sequencing remained incomplete although depth was large. The researchers took only blood, and tissue repertoires probably look different.

The sample was naive CD4+ T cells from PBMCs. Subset in this sample: CD45RA+ positively selected. V is TRBV18 and J is TRBJ2-1; TRBD2 matches at 8 bases. The receptor's source is a man between 18 and 35 years old in good health. Some clones in this sample may be carry-over from other donors' samples. This CDR3 is CASSESGRGNNEQFF. CDR3 DNA: TGTGCCAGCTCAGAAAGCGGGAGAGGAAACAATGAGCAGTTCTTC.